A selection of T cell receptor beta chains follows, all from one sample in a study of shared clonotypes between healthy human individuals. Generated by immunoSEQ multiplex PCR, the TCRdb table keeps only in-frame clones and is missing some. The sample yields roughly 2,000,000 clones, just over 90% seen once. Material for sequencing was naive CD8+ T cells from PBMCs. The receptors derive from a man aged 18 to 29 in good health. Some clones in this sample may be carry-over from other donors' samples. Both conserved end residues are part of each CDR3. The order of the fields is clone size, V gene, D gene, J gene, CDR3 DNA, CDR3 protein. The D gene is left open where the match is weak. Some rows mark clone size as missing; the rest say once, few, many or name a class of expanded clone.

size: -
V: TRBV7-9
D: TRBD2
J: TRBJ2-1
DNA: TGTGCCGCAACGTACCTAGCGGGGGGATTCAATGAGCAGTTCTTC
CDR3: CAATYLAGGFNEQFF

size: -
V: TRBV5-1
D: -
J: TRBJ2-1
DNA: TGCGCCAGCAGCTCCTCCGGGACAAGGGCCTACAATGAGCAGTTCTTC
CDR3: CASSSSGTRAYNEQFF

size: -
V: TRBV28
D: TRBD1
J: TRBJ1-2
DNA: TGTGCCAGCAGATCCTTGACAGGGCGAAGGGATGGCTACACCTTC
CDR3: CASRSLTGRRDGYTF

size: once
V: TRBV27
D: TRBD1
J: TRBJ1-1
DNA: TGTGCCAGCAGTTTGGCAGGGGGGTTCACTGAAGCTTTCTTT
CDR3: CASSLAGGFTEAFF

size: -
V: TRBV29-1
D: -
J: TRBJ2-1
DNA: TGCAGCGTTGAGTTCACATACAATGAGCAGTTCTTC
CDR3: CSVEFTYNEQFF

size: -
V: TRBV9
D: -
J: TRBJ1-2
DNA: TGTGCCAGCAGCACGAGCCTTCAGGGATCTAACTATGGCTACACCTTC
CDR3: CASSTSLQGSNYGYTF

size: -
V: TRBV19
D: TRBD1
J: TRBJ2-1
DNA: TGTGCCAGTAGTATAGGGACAGGGGAGGATAGTGAGCAGTTCTTC
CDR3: CASSIGTGEDSEQFF

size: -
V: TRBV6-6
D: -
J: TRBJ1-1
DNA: TGTGCCAGCAGTTTTCCTTCGGAGCTGAACACTGAAGCTTTCTTT
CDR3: CASSFPSELNTEAFF

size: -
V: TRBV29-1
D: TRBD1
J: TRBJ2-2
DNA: TGCAGCGCTGACACCGGGACAGCCACCGGGGAGCTGTTTTTT
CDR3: CSADTGTATGELFF

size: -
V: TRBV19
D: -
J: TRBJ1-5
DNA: TGTGCCAGTAGAGACACGGCGTATAGCAATCAGCCCCAGCATTTT
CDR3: CASRDTAYSNQPQHF

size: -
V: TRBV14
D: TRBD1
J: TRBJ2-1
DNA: TGTGCCAGCAGCCGGACAGGGTGGGGCAATGAGCAGTTCTTC
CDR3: CASSRTGWGNEQFF